What follows describes a single TCR beta chain. Relative to the germline gene, one junction end is altered; a read error may explain this. This record belongs to a study of blood T cell repertoires in COVID-19. Study at large: Sample material is recorded as cDNA or gDNA derived from T cells, B-cell-depleted T cells, or PBMCs.

The method was immunoSEQ multiplex PCR; TCRdb's version includes in-frame clones alone and lacks a portion of them. The sample has 350,000 to 450,000 clones, 75% to 90% seen once. Seattle researchers signed up patients amid active infection and tracked them longitudinally. The CDR3 spans 11 residues. This chain uses TRBV12-3 or TRBV12-4 with TRBJ1-3, with TRBD1 matching 7 bases. The material sequenced was peripheral blood. This sequence originates from a woman in her thirties or forties with COVID-19, enrolled during active disease. The DNA of the CDR3 is TGTGCCAGCAGTCTCTCACCGGACAGGTCCTTT. Its translation is CASSLSPDRSF.